This record looks at one T cell receptor (beta chain) sequence and its context. Per the authors' pipeline: Amplification with reference gene primers provided the estimates of nucleated cell counts. The method was immunoSEQ multiplex PCR; TCRdb's version includes in-frame clones alone and lacks a portion of them. That table gives V, J and clone size, and the DNA gave D and trimming. The table has more than 300,000 clones, about four fifths seen once; the top ten hold roughly 1.3%. The source of the sample is a study of blood T cell repertoires in COVID-19. V lost 1 base and J lost 8, with 16 bases in between. The length of the CDR3 is 15 residues. Germline V gene lookup returns CDR1 SGHKS and CDR2 YYEKEE (reference sequence).

This receptor was identified in a woman aged 45 to 65 with acute or convalescent COVID-19. The rearrangement joins TRBV5-5 to TRBJ1-3; no firm D call. Sequenced: peripheral blood. The CDR3 nucleotides read TGTGCCAGCAGCTTGTGGGTTAATGTCCAGGACACCATATATTTT. Amino acid sequence: CASSLWVNVQDTIYF.